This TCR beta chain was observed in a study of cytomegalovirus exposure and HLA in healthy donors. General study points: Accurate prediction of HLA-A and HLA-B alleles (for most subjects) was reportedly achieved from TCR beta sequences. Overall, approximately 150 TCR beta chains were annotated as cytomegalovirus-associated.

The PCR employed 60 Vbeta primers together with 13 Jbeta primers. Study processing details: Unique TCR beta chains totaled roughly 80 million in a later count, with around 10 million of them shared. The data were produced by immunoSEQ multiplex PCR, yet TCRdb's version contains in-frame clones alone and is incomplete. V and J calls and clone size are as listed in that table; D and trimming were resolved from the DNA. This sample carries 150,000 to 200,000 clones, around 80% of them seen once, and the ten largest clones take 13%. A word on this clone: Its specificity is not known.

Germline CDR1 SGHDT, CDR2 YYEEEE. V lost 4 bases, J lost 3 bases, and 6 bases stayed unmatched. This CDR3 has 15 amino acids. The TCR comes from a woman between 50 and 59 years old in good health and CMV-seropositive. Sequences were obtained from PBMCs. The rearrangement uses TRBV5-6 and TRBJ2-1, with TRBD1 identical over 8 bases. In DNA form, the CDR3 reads TGTGCCAGCAGCCCCCAGGGGGCAGACTACAATGAGCAGTTCTTC. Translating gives CASSPQGADYNEQFF.